The source of this T cell receptor (beta chain) is a study of shared T cell receptors in the human thymus. Sequencing used immunoSEQ multiplex PCR; TCRdb keeps in-frame clones, though not all of them. The data show some 700,000 clones, 70% to 90% seen once. Germline CDR1 MNHNS, CDR2 SASEGT. The CDR3 runs to 15 residues. V was pared by 2 bases and J by 4 bases, with 11 bases between. This sample was shared with a second study, whose subject was human thymus T cells. That report notes: Finnish infants who were healthy and having corrective surgery for congenital heart defects made up the donors. Resections that were taken during corrective heart surgery supplied the thymus tissue. Both thymic and peripheral blood repertoires showed apparently biased V and J usage. Thymic TCR repertoires of unrelated people reportedly overlapped highly.

This clonotype was sampled from a girl in the first two years of life with a congenital heart defect. The V and J genes are TRBV6-1 and TRBJ2-2, with D perhaps matching TRBD2 (6 bases). The sample consisted of thymocytes. The CDR3, as DNA: TGTGCCAGCAGTGAATCGAGGCGGGGCACCGGGGAGCTGTTTTTT. It encodes CASSESRRGTGELFF.